A single sample is the source of the 17 T cell receptor beta chains below, sequenced in a study of T cell changes during pregnancy in multiple sclerosis. Profiling relied on immunoSEQ multiplex PCR, and the TCRdb table lists in-frame clones only, not all of them. The profile covers tens of thousands of clones, with 91% appearing a single time and 1% to 1.5% taken by the ten largest. Here the sequenced sample was peripheral blood, taken after pregnancy. All receptors derive from a female donor in good health, enrolled as a control in a pregnancy study.

The chain carries TRBV7-3 and TRBJ2-3; perhaps TRBD2 as D (6 bases). The CDR3 contains 16 residues. The V and J ends lost 1 base and 1 base respectively, with 12 bases between them. Germline V lookup: CDR1 SGHTA, CDR2 FQGTGA. The CDR3 protein is CASSLSGRRGTDTQYF. DNA of the CDR3: TGTGCCAGCAGCTTAAGTGGCAGGAGGGGCACAGATACGCAGTATTTT.

This chain links TRBV9 with TRBJ2-1, with TRBD2 matching 13 bases. In germline, CDR1 is SGDLS, CDR2 YYNGEE. With V trimmed by 5 bases and J by 0 bases, 2 bases remained unmatched. The CDR3 runs 16 residues. The CDR3 DNA reads as TGTGCCAGCAGGGGACTAGCGGGGAGCTCCTACAATGAGCAGTTCTTC. This gives the protein CASRGLAGSSYNEQFF.

This chain uses TRBV7-6 with TRBJ1-1; a possible D gene is TRBD1 (6 bases). Germline CDR1 SGHVS, CDR2 FNYEAQ. This CDR3 has 13 amino acids. The V gene lost 7 bases and the J gene lost 9 bases, with 18 bases spanning the gap. CDR3 protein: CASKRGGVEKAFF. In DNA form, the CDR3 reads TGTGCCAGCAAAAGGGGGGGGGTGGAGAAAGCTTTCTTT.

J is TRBJ2-7 and V is TRBV13, with a possible D match to TRBD1 (6 bases). Per germline, CDR1 PRHDT and CDR2 FYEKMQ (reference sequence). The length of the CDR3 is 14 residues. V lost 7 bases to trimming and J lost 3 bases, with 16 bases between them. In DNA form, the CDR3 reads TGTGCCAGCACCGTACAGGGTGCCGGCTACGAGCAGTACTTC. This gives the protein CASTVQGAGYEQYF.

CDR3 region: CASSSVGQFSYEQYF. The CDR3 bases are TGTGCCAGCAGCTCGGTCGGACAGTTCAGCTACGAGCAGTACTTC. The V call is TRBV7-8, the J call TRBJ2-7; TRBD1 might be the D (6 bases). Germline CDR1 SGHVS, CDR2 FQNEAQ. Between the trimmed V and J ends, which lost 4 bases and 3 bases, there was a span of 16 bases. The CDR3 length is 15 residues.

The chain carries TRBV7-9 and TRBJ2-1; 14 nucleotides agree with TRBD2. Germline trimming cut 3 bases from V and 0 bases from J; bases unmatched to any gene: 4. Germline loops: CDR1 SEHNR, CDR2 FQNEAQ (reference sequence). This CDR3 comprises 18 residues. The CDR3 bases are TGTGCCAGCAGCTTCGGACTAGCGGGGGGAAGCTCCTACAATGAGCAGTTCTTC. Protein product: CASSFGLAGGSSYNEQFF.

The chain links TRBV30 to TRBJ1-1; maybe TRBD1 (6 bases). CDR3 size: 13 residues. The ends were cut back, 2 bases at V and 2 bases at J, with 9 bases in the middle. Germline V gives CDR1 GTSNPN, CDR2 SVGIG (reference sequence). This CDR3 reads CAWSLDRNTEAFF. CDR3 sequence (DNA): TGTGCCTGGAGTCTGGACAGAAACACTGAAGCTTTCTTT.

The gene calls are TRBV9 and TRBJ2-5; possible D gene TRBD2, 6 bases. CDR3 size: 14 residues. V dropped 4 bases and J dropped 4 bases, with 14 bases sitting between them. The germline V gene encodes CDR1 SGDLS and CDR2 YYNGEE. CDR3 bases: TGTGCCAGCAGCCCCACGCGGGGTGGAGAGACCCAGTACTTC. It is translated as CASSPTRGGETQYF.

The chain combines TRBV5-1 with TRBJ2-2; TRBD1 matches at 7 bases. CDR1 is SGHRS, CDR2 YFSETQ, per germline. V trimming: 7 bases; J trimming: 4 bases; junction bases outside the gene matches: 4. The CDR3 contains 13 residues. The CDR3 loop reads CASRQGLTGELFF. The CDR3 DNA sequence: TGCGCCAGCCGACAGGGTCTCACCGGGGAGCTGTTTTTT. Supplemented by reference TRBV5-1 and TRBJ2-2, the full variable domain reads KAGVTQTPRYLIKTRGQQVTLSCSPISGHRSVSWYQQTPGQGLQFLFEYFSETQRNKGNFPGRFSGRQFSNSRSEMNVSTLELGDSALYLCASRQGLTGELFFGEGSRLTVL.

The V and J genes are TRBV7-2 and TRBJ2-1; 11 nucleotides match TRBD2. The CDR3 length is 15 residues. The J segment lost 5 bases and the V segment lost 5 bases, leaving 5 bases of the junction unmatched. From germline, CDR1 is SGHTA and CDR2 FQGNSA. The DNA for the CDR3 is TGTGCCAGCAGCCCAACTAGCGGGGGTAACAATGAGCAGTTCTTC. It translates to CASSPTSGGNNEQFF.

The genes are TRBV2 and TRBJ1-2; perhaps TRBD1 as D (5 bases). Trimming removed 4 bases at V and 6 bases at J, with 12 bases between. The CDR3 is made up of 13 amino acids. Germline values: CDR1 SNHLY, CDR2 FYNNEI. The CDR3 sequence is CASSGGGLNGYTF. CDR3 in DNA: TGTGCCAGCAGTGGCGGGGGTTTGAATGGCTACACCTTC.

This chain uses TRBV29-1 with TRBJ1-3, with 10 bases aligning to TRBD1. The CDR3 spans 14 residues. With V trimmed by 4 bases and J by 5 bases, 5 bases remained unmatched. Germline V gene lookup returns CDR1 SQVTM and CDR2 ANQGSEA. For the CDR3, the DNA is TGCAGCGTTGCCCGGACAGGGGGAAGAAACACCATATATTTT. Amino acid sequence: CSVARTGGRNTIYF.

This chain joins TRBV4-1 and TRBJ2-3; the match to TRBD2 covers 13 bases. Germline values: CDR1 MGHRA, CDR2 YSYEKL. This CDR3 has 18 residues. Germline trimming cut 5 bases from V and 5 bases from J; bases unmatched to any gene: 13. CDR3 in DNA: TGCGCCAGCAGCTTAGGGACTAGCGGGGTCCTGATTGGAGATACGCAGTATTTT. Translated, it gives CASSLGTSGVLIGDTQYF.

The rearrangement links TRBV19 to TRBJ2-1, with D possibly TRBD1 on 6 matching bases. The CDR3 totals 16 residues. Germline CDR1 is LNHDA and CDR2 is SQIVND (reference sequence). Trimming left V 5 bases short and J 8 bases short, with 22 bases between. The CDR3, as DNA: TGTGCCAGTAGTCTGGTTGGACAGCAGTTTGGGTATGAGCAGTTCTTC. It translates to CASSLVGQQFGYEQFF.

The CDR3 reads CASSVGGLGTGELFF. The CDR3 DNA reads TGTGCCAGCAGCGTGGGAGGCCTGGGGACCGGGGAGCTGTTTTTT. The gene calls are TRBV9 and TRBJ2-2; D might be TRBD2 (6 bases). The germline gives CDR1 SGDLS, CDR2 YYNGEE. There are 15 residues in the CDR3. Deletions cut 2 bases from V and 5 bases from J, with 13 bases between.

The V and J genes are TRBV11-2 and TRBJ2-1; D gene uncertain. CDR3 size: 13 residues. From germline, CDR1 is SGHAT and CDR2 FQNNGV. The V gene lost 1 base and the J gene lost 4 bases, with 5 bases spanning the gap. The CDR3, as DNA: TGTGCCAGCAGCTTAGGGCAGTACAATGAGCAGTTCTTC. This gives the protein CASSLGQYNEQFF. The full variable domain, rest sourced from reference TRBV11-2 and TRBJ2-1, is EAGVAQSPRYKIIEKRQSVAFWCNPISGHATLYWYQQILGQGPKLLIQFQNNGVVDDSQLPKDRFSAERLKGVDSTLKIQPAKLEDSAVYLCASSLGQYNEQFFGPGTRLTVL.

This clone was seen just once. The chain couples TRBV4-2 to TRBJ2-7, with 9 bases identical to TRBD1. Unmatched junction bases numbered 10, after V lost 4 bases and J lost 3 bases. The germline gives CDR1 LGHNA, CDR2 YNFKEQ. This CDR3 contains 16 residues. The CDR3 DNA follows: TGTGCCAGCAGCCCAACACAGGGGGCCTACCTCTACGAGCAGTACTTC. Protein product: CASSPTQGAYLYEQYF.